This T cell receptor beta chain was retrieved from a study of CD8 T cells in ankylosing spondylitis. A few counts support this clonotype. What it recognizes is unknown. Germline V CDR1 and CDR2: MNHEY, SVGEGT. This CDR3 has 19 amino acids. After removal of 2 bases from V and 1 base from J, the junction contained 8 bases not matched to a gene. Overall study results and limits: Significant enrichment of disease-linked clones was reported in matched ankylosing spondylitis synovial fluid. Researchers report that disease-linked clones proved CD8+ and relatively rare in peripheral blood. Eight highly homologous variants formed a TCR beta motif that appeared characteristic of ankylosing spondylitis blood.

One entry per CDR3 protein, called by TCRdb with MiXCR from the 5' RACE reads. The sample contains approximately 150,000 distinct CDR3 sequences, around 9.6% of which appear only once. The source of this sequence is a female donor with ankylosing spondylitis or in good health (not recorded which). Sequenced: blood, either unsorted or a sorted T cell fraction (not recorded which). This chain uses TRBV6-2 or TRBV6-3 with TRBJ2-7; TRBD2 aligns across 16 bases. In DNA, the CDR3 is TGTGCCAGCAGTTACCCGGGACTAGCGGGAGGGCCGGTTTCCTACGAGCAGTACTTC. Its protein is CASSYPGLAGGPVSYEQYF.